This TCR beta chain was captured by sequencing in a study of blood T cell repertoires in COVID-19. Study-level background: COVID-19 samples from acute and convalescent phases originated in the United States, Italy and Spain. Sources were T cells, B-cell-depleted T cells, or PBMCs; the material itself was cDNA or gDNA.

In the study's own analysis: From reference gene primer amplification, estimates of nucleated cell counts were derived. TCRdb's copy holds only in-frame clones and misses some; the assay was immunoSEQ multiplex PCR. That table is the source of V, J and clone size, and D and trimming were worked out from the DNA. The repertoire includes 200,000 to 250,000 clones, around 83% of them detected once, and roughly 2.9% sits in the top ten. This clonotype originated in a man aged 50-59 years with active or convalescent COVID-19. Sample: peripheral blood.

The CDR3 DNA follows: TGTGCCAGCAGCCCCGGGGCCTCCGGTCCGGGGGGGCCCGATGAGCAGTTCTTC. It specifies CASSPGASGPGGPDEQFF. The gene calls are TRBV11-3 and TRBJ2-1; 8 bases are a match to TRBD2. Germline V gene sequence: CDR1 SGHNT, CDR2 YENEEA. CDR3 size: 18 residues. J was trimmed by 8 bases and V by 5 bases; bases with no gene match: 20.